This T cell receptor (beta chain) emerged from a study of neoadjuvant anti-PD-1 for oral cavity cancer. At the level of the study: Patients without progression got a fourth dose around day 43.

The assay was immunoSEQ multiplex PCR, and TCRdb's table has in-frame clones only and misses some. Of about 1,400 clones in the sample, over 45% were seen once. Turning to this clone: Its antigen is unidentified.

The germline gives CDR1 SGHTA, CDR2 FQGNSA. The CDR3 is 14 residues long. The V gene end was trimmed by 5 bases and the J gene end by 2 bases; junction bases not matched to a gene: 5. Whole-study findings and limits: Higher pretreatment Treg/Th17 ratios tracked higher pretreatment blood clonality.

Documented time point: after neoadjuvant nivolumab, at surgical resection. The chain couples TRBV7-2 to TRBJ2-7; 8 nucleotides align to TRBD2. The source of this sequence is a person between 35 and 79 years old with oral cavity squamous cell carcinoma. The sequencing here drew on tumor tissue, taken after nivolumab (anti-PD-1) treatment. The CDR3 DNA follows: TGTGCCAGCAGCCGCACTAGCGGCGCCTACGAGCAGTACTTC. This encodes CASSRTSGAYEQYF.